This T cell receptor beta chain is from a study of T cell responses to AZD1222 COVID-19 vaccine. CDR1 and CDR2 (germline): SGDLS, YYNGEE. Trimming removed 4 bases at V and 0 bases at J, with 8 bases between. There are 15 residues in the CDR3. Profiled with immunoSEQ multiplex PCR; TCRdb holds only in-frame clones, not every one. The sample comprises under 200,000 clones, about 90% of which are singletons, and 1% to 1.5% rests with the top ten. The TCR sequence derives from an adult who received the AZD1222 COVID-19 vaccine. The chain links TRBV9 to TRBJ1-6; D is uncertain. The material sequenced was peripheral blood, taken 28 days after the second AZD1222 dose. The CDR3 is CASSQESSYNSPLHF. CDR3 in DNA: TGTGCCAGCAGCCAGGAGAGCTCCTATAATTCACCCCTCCACTTT.